This T cell receptor beta chain was sequenced for a study of human T cells and chemical hapten exposure. The sample holds a few counts of this clonotype. Individual cDNA molecules each carried unique molecular identifiers attached by the library. A single record per CDR3 protein comes from TCRdb applying MiXCR to the RACE reads. This sample has about 70,000 distinct CDR3 sequences, with approximately 9% found just once. As for time point: patch test 2, 6 weeks after DPC sensitization. Documented treatment: therapeutic diphenylcyclopropenone sensitization with weekly scalp DPC. This receptor was taken from a woman aged 45-65 years with alopecia areata. Some clones in this sample may be carry-over from other donors' samples. The sample consisted of whole blood, taken in connection with sensitization to the hapten diphenylcyclopropenone (DPC).

The CDR3 sequence: CATSDLTKNTGELFF. The CDR3 nucleotides read TGTGCCACCAGTGATCTAACAAAGAACACCGGGGAGCTGTTTTTT. The chain uses TRBV24-1 and TRBJ2-2; D not certain. The germline V and J ends were trimmed by 3 bases and 1 base, with 8 bases remaining between them. Germline values: CDR1 KGHDR, CDR2 SFDVKD. The CDR3 consists of 15 residues.